This T cell receptor beta chain was identified in a study of T cell responses to AZD1222 COVID-19 vaccine (dated by TCRdb to the early 2020s). In terms of the full investigation: TCR sequencing was performed for 230 to 250 trial participants, of whom some 200 were given two doses of AZD1222 and around 25 were given two doses of MenACWY control vaccine. Trial participants were enrolled into age subgroups of 18-55, 56-69 and 70-plus years, which contained about 150, 27 and 61 TCR-sequenced participants, respectively. On the study overall, not on this receptor specifically: Reportedly, almost half of the unique spike-specific TCRs recognized epitopes lying outside the regions that are mutated in the B.1.351 and B.1.1.7 variants. Only five to seven AZD1222 recipients were SARS-CoV-2 seropositive at baseline, limiting conclusions about previously exposed vaccinees. Participants were mostly white British and included more females than males, and it was suggested by the authors that clonal diversity may have been underestimated. The whole spike protein was spanned by vaccine-associated CD4 TCRs, and dominant responses were seen in regions 160-218 and 743-854. In the small 56-69-year group, the increase in depth fell short of significance, most likely because of low power. Because no samples from the day 14 peak response were available, repertoires could be characterized only after the peak T cell response. Spike-specific TCR breadth and depth rose significantly after two AZD1222 doses compared with day 0 and with MenACWY recipients.

Reading the label with the study, this specimen's time point is: about 28 days (+/-7) after the second vaccine dose. AZD1222 recipients whose second dose came at about 4 weeks and those whose second dose came at about 12 weeks were combined into one group, since spike-specific TCR depth and breadth did not differ between the two schedules. Vaccinee samples were obtained from the UK trials COV001 and COV002, which included a single-blind randomized controlled phase 2/3 trial of AZD1222 (ChAdOx1 nCoV-19) in healthy adults. For TCRbeta chain sequencing, PBMC samples from trial participants were taken at day 0 and at day 28 after the second dose. The germline V gene yields MNHEY for CDR1 and SVGEGT for CDR2. From cysteine to phenylalanine, the CDR3 is 15 amino acids long. The read is trimmed to its CDR3 DNA, 45 bases read in frame from base 1. The germline ends are 14 bases apart after V is trimmed by 5 bases and J by 1 base.

The CDR3 regions of human TCRbeta chains were analyzed by immunosequencing. Per the source publication's procedure: Repertoire TCRs were matched against a reference library of SARS-CoV-2-specific TCRs generated with the MIRA antigen-specificity platform. Breadth was defined as the fraction of unique TCRs that were SARS-CoV-2-associated, and depth was defined as the fraction of total T cells that were SARS-CoV-2-associated. Using the MIRA data, each spike-specific TCR was mapped to the spike region that the TCR reacts to and placed in a CD4 or CD8 class. Log10-transformed breadth and depth values were compared by one-way ANOVA with Sidak's multiple comparisons tests. TCRdb obtained this table from immuneACCESS and retained in-frame rearrangements with V and J assigned. These tables miss some clones; where compared with another copy, unresolved V genes account for less than half of the shortfall, and the remainder is unexplained. The DNA gave D and trimming, while V, J and clone size come from that table. This sample comprises around 110,000 clones, about 89% of them detected only once. Around 5.9% of the sample is in the top ten clones.

This clone has just one count. Its antigen has not been determined. The sample holds no much larger clone one base away, and base qualities are not on file. The V and J genes are TRBV6-2 or TRBV6-3 and TRBJ1-1; a weak D assignment points to TRBD1 (6 bases agree). The sample in question was peripheral blood, obtained 28 days after the second AZD1222 dose. This receptor was obtained from an adult who received the AZD1222 COVID-19 vaccine. Here the CDR3 is given as CASSMGATGNTEAFF. The base sequence is TGTGCCAGCAGTATGGGAGCGACAGGGAACACTGAAGCTTTCTTT.